A selection of T cell receptor beta chains follows, all from one sample in a study of blood T cell repertoires in COVID-19. Assay: immunoSEQ multiplex PCR; the TCRdb copy retains only in-frame clones and omits some. Of roughly 170,000 clones detected, around 87% appear once; the ten largest clones hold roughly an eighth. Material for sequencing was peripheral blood. Source of these receptors: a woman in her seventies with COVID-19, enrolled during active disease. CDR3s include the opening cysteine and the closing phenylalanine or tryptophan. D genes are given only for firm matches. The size entry is marked missing in some rows and otherwise reads once, few, many or a size class.

size	D	J	V	DNA	CDR3
.	.	TRBJ1-1	TRBV7-2	TGTGCCAGCAGCTTAGTTGACAGTCCTTACACTGAAGCTTTCTTT	CASSLVDSPYTEAFF
.	.	TRBJ1-5	TRBV18	TGTGCCAGCTCACCCTTTACAGGGAAAAATCAGCCCCAGCATTTT	CASSPFTGKNQPQHF
once	TRBD2	TRBJ2-7	TRBV28	TGTGCCAGCAGTCCCTCCTCAGCGGGAGGGGGGTACGAGCAGTACTTC	CASSPSSAGGGYEQYF
once	.	TRBJ1-1	TRBV4-2	TGTGCCAGCAGCCAAGAATTAATGCTGTCGGGGGGCAGGGGGAACACTGAAGCTTTCTTT	CASSQELMLSGGRGNTEAFF
.	.	TRBJ2-7	TRBV11-3	TGTGCCAGCAGCTTAGGCAGGGAAGACGAGCAGTACTTC	CASSLGREDEQYF
.	TRBD2	TRBJ2-1	TRBV28	TGTGCCAGCAGTCCCCTGGGTAGCGGGAGGGAAGATGAGCAGTTCTTC	CASSPLGSGREDEQFF
.	TRBD1	TRBJ2-5	TRBV5-4	TGTGCCAGCAAGGGGGGGACAGGGGGTTTCGGAGAGACCCAGTACTTC	CASKGGTGGFGETQYF
.	TRBD2	TRBJ2-1	TRBV19	TGTGCCAGTACAAGACTAGCGGTTCCCTACAATGAGCAGTTCTTC	CASTRLAVPYNEQFF
.	TRBD2	TRBJ2-5	TRBV7-6	TGTGCCAGCAGCTCCGGACTAGTAGAGACCCAGTACTTC	CASSSGLVETQYF
.	TRBD1	TRBJ1-5	TRBV29-1	TGCAGCGTTCCCGGGACAGGGTGGATCAATCAGCCCCAGCATTTT	CSVPGTGWINQPQHF
once	TRBD1	TRBJ1-5	TRBV19	TGTGCCAGTAGTATTGACAGGGGGCCGGGAGGCAATCAGCCCCAGCATTTT	CASSIDRGPGGNQPQHF
.	.	TRBJ1-1	TRBV5-1	TGCGCCAGCAGCTTGGAGCCCCTAACCTCCATGAACACTGAAGCTTTCTTT	CASSLEPLTSMNTEAFF
.	TRBD2	TRBJ2-7	TRBV19	TGTGCCAGTAGTTTAGCGGGAGAACGTTACGAGCAGTACTTC	CASSLAGERYEQYF
.	TRBD2	TRBJ2-3	TRBV5-1	TGCGCCAGTAAAGGGACTAGCGGGAGTGCAGATACGCAGTATTTT	CASKGTSGSADTQYF